The source of this T cell receptor (beta chain) is a study of radiation and T cells in renal cell carcinoma. Study as a whole: Nephrectomy followed 15 Gy stereotactic body radiation by 4 weeks.

This CDR3 contains 14 residues. Germline assignment: CDR1 GTSNPN and CDR2 SVGIG (reference sequence). V was cut by 0 bases and J by 6 bases, with 14 bases left in between. This sample's time point: blood 2 weeks post-SBRT. The treatment: 15 Gy SBRT to primary tumor, nephrectomy 4 weeks later. After SBRT, blood was collected at 2 and 4 weeks, plus baseline. This renal cell carcinoma was of the clear cell type. Regarding the study as a whole: From baseline, blood top tumor clonotypes peaked at 2 weeks post-radiation.

Clones were sequenced by immunoSEQ multiplex PCR, and TCRdb holds only the in-frame ones, with some missing. The table lists 120,000 or so clones, about 81% of them singletons. This clone showed up just a few times. The target antigen is unknown. The sequences come from blood, collected from a patient whose treatment included radiotherapy and nephrectomy. This TCR came from a man aged 50 to 59 with renal cell carcinoma. V gene TRBV30 combines with J gene TRBJ1-1, with D unresolved. This chain's CDR3 is CAWSVSRTASEAFF. CDR3 bases: TGTGCCTGGAGTGTGAGTAGGACGGCCTCTGAAGCTTTCTTT.